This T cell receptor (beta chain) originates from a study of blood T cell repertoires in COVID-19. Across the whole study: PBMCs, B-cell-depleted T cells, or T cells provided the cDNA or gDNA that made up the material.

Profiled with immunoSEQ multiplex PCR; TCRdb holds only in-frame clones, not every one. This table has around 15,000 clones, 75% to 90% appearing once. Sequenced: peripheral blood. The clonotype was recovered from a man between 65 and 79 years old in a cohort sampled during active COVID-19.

The CDR3 spells CASSSTGGEETQYF. The DNA of the CDR3 is TGTGCCAGCAGCTCGACAGGGGGGGAAGAGACCCAGTACTTC. V is TRBV7-9 and J is TRBJ2-5; 9 bases align to TRBD1. This CDR3 comprises 14 residues. Germline lookup yields CDR1 SEHNR and CDR2 FQNEAQ (reference sequence). J lost 3 bases, V lost 4 bases, and 3 bases had no gene match.